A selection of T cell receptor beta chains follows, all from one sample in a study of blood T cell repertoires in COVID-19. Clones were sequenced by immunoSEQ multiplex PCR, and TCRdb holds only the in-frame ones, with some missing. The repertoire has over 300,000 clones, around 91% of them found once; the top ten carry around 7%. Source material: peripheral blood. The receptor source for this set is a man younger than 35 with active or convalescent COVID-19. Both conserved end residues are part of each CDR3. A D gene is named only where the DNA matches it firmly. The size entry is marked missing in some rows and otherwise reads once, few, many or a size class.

CDR3 DNA: TGTGCCAGTAGTACCCCTGGACTAGCGGTCACAGATACGCAGTATTTT
CDR3 protein: CASSTPGLAVTDTQYF
V gene: TRBV19
J gene: TRBJ2-3
D gene: TRBD2
clone size: once

CDR3 DNA: TGCACCAGCAGCCAGAAGAGGGACAGGGGTTCTGAAGCTTTCTTT
CDR3 protein: CTSSQKRDRGSEAFF
V gene: TRBV1
J gene: TRBJ1-1
D gene: -
clone size: -

CDR3 DNA: TGTGCCAGCAGCTTAGTGGCAAACTCTGGAAACACCATATATTTT
CDR3 protein: CASSLVANSGNTIYF
V gene: TRBV7-2
J gene: TRBJ1-3
D gene: -
clone size: -

CDR3 DNA: TGCGCCAGCAGCCAGGACACTAGCGGGAGCGGCAATGAGCAGTTCTTC
CDR3 protein: CASSQDTSGSGNEQFF
V gene: TRBV4-3
J gene: TRBJ2-1
D gene: TRBD2
clone size: -

CDR3 DNA: TGTGCCAGCAAGGAGTCTGGAAACACCATATATTTT
CDR3 protein: CASKESGNTIYF
V gene: TRBV2
J gene: TRBJ1-3
D gene: -
clone size: -

CDR3 DNA: TGTGCCAGTATCTACGGGACTAGATCCGGCGGGGAGCTGTTTTTT
CDR3 protein: CASIYGTRSGGELFF
V gene: TRBV19
J gene: TRBJ2-2
D gene: TRBD2
clone size: -

CDR3 DNA: TGTGCCAGCAGTTATTATACAGGGTCTGGCACAGATACGCAGTATTTT
CDR3 protein: CASSYYTGSGTDTQYF
V gene: TRBV6-5
J gene: TRBJ2-3
D gene: -
clone size: -

CDR3 DNA: TGCGCCAGCAGCTTTGACGGGGGGCTGTACAATGAGCAGTTCTTC
CDR3 protein: CASSFDGGLYNEQFF
V gene: TRBV5-1
J gene: TRBJ2-1
D gene: -
clone size: -

CDR3 DNA: TGTGCCACCAGCAGAGGAGAGAGCTCTACCATAAAAGAGACCCAGTACTTC
CDR3 protein: CATSRGESSTIKETQYF
V gene: TRBV15
J gene: TRBJ2-5
D gene: -
clone size: -

CDR3 DNA: TGTGCCAGCAGTGAAACGCGACAGGGCTCCTACGAGCAGTACTTC
CDR3 protein: CASSETRQGSYEQYF
V gene: TRBV6-1
J gene: TRBJ2-7
D gene: TRBD1
clone size: -

CDR3 DNA: TGTGCCAGCAGCCTCCCCAGCAGGGATGCTAACTATGGCTACACCTTC
CDR3 protein: CASSLPSRDANYGYTF
V gene: TRBV2
J gene: TRBJ1-2
D gene: -
clone size: once

CDR3 DNA: TGTGCCAGCAGCCACCACCCGGCGGGAGTCAATGAGCAGTTCTTC
CDR3 protein: CASSHHPAGVNEQFF
V gene: TRBV4-2
J gene: TRBJ2-1
D gene: TRBD2
clone size: -

CDR3 DNA: TGTGCCAGCAGCCAAGGACACAACACCGGGGAGCTGTTTTTT
CDR3 protein: CASSQGHNTGELFF
V gene: TRBV3-1/TRBV3-2
J gene: TRBJ2-2
D gene: -
clone size: -

CDR3 DNA: TGTGCCAGCAATCACCAGGGGGCAGGTGGAAACACCATATATTTT
CDR3 protein: CASNHQGAGGNTIYF
V gene: TRBV28
J gene: TRBJ1-3
D gene: TRBD1
clone size: once

CDR3 DNA: TGTGCCAGCACCCTTGAGGGCCCAAGCACAGATACGCAGTATTTT
CDR3 protein: CASTLEGPSTDTQYF
V gene: TRBV2
J gene: TRBJ2-3
D gene: -
clone size: once

CDR3 DNA: TGTGCCAGCAGCCTAGGGGAGGCCTATAATTCACCCCTCCACTTT
CDR3 protein: CASSLGEAYNSPLHF
V gene: TRBV7-9
J gene: TRBJ1-6
D gene: -
clone size: -

CDR3 DNA: TGTGCCAGTATCGGGAGCCAAGGAAACACCATATATTTT
CDR3 protein: CASIGSQGNTIYF
V gene: TRBV19
J gene: TRBJ1-3
D gene: -
clone size: -

CDR3 DNA: TGTGCCAGCACCCGGACAGATAATAATTCACCCCTCCACTTT
CDR3 protein: CASTRTDNNSPLHF
V gene: TRBV9
J gene: TRBJ1-6
D gene: -
clone size: -

CDR3 DNA: TGTGCCAGCAGTTTAGCGATCTCCTATAATTCACCCCTCCACTTT
CDR3 protein: CASSLAISYNSPLHF
V gene: TRBV28
J gene: TRBJ1-6
D gene: -
clone size: -

CDR3 DNA: TGTGCCAGCTCACCACTGCCAGGGGACACTGAAGCTTTCTTT
CDR3 protein: CASSPLPGDTEAFF
V gene: TRBV18
J gene: TRBJ1-1
D gene: -
clone size: -

CDR3 DNA: TGTGCCACCAGGGACAGGGAGGGACGGAACACTGAAGCTTTCTTT
CDR3 protein: CATRDREGRNTEAFF
V gene: TRBV24-1
J gene: TRBJ1-1
D gene: TRBD1
clone size: -

CDR3 DNA: TGTGCCAGCAGCCAAAAGACAGGGGGCGGCAATCAGCCCCAGCATTTT
CDR3 protein: CASSQKTGGGNQPQHF
V gene: TRBV3-1/TRBV3-2
J gene: TRBJ1-5
D gene: TRBD1
clone size: -

CDR3 DNA: TGTGCCAGTAGTATCCGGGACAGTTATCAGCCCCAGCATTTT
CDR3 protein: CASSIRDSYQPQHF
V gene: TRBV19
J gene: TRBJ1-5
D gene: TRBD1
clone size: -

CDR3 DNA: TGCAGCGGCGTAACAGGGAGCTCTGGAAACACCATATATTTT
CDR3 protein: CSGVTGSSGNTIYF
V gene: TRBV29-1
J gene: TRBJ1-3
D gene: -
clone size: -

CDR3 DNA: TGTGCCAGCAGGCGGACCCCAGGGGCCCCCTACGAGCAGTACTTC
CDR3 protein: CASRRTPGAPYEQYF
V gene: TRBV27
J gene: TRBJ2-7
D gene: -
clone size: -

CDR3 DNA: TGTGCCAGCAGCCCGGGGGGCAATCTGAAGGATTTATCGGGCCCTAGCACAGATACGCAGTATTTT
CDR3 protein: CASSPGGNLKDLSGPSTDTQYF
V gene: TRBV16
J gene: TRBJ2-3
D gene: -
clone size: -

CDR3 DNA: TGTGCCAGCAGTTCGACGGGAAACTATAATTCACCCCTCCACTTT
CDR3 protein: CASSSTGNYNSPLHF
V gene: TRBV2
J gene: TRBJ1-6
D gene: -
clone size: -

CDR3 DNA: TGCGCCAGCAGCTTGGAGGCGGGTCGCACTGAAGCTTTCTTT
CDR3 protein: CASSLEAGRTEAFF
V gene: TRBV5-1
J gene: TRBJ1-1
D gene: -
clone size: -

CDR3 DNA: TGCGCCAGCAGCCCCTGGCTAGCTTACGAGCAGTACTTC
CDR3 protein: CASSPWLAYEQYF
V gene: TRBV4-3
J gene: TRBJ2-7
D gene: -
clone size: -

CDR3 DNA: TGTGCCAGCAGCTTAACGACAGGGTTGGGCACTGAAGCTTTCTTT
CDR3 protein: CASSLTTGLGTEAFF
V gene: TRBV7-2
J gene: TRBJ1-1
D gene: TRBD1
clone size: -

CDR3 DNA: TGCAGTGCCAGCGGCACAGATACGCAGTATTTT
CDR3 protein: CSASGTDTQYF
V gene: TRBV20-1
J gene: TRBJ2-3
D gene: -
clone size: once

CDR3 DNA: TGTGCCAGTAGTAGGCCCGGGGGTAATCAGCCCCAGCATTTT
CDR3 protein: CASSRPGGNQPQHF
V gene: TRBV19
J gene: TRBJ1-5
D gene: -
clone size: -

CDR3 DNA: TGTGCCAGCAGCAAAGTTCGACAGGGCGACGGGTTTTTT
CDR3 protein: CASSKVRQGDGFF
V gene: TRBV21-1
J gene: TRBJ1-4
D gene: -
clone size: -

CDR3 DNA: TGTGCCAGCAGTGAAACGCGGGGGGCGGGTGGCTACACCTTC
CDR3 protein: CASSETRGAGGYTF
V gene: TRBV6-1
J gene: TRBJ1-2
D gene: -
clone size: once

CDR3 DNA: TGTGCCAGTAGCTTGGACAGGGGCCCAGATACGCAGTATTTT
CDR3 protein: CASSLDRGPDTQYF
V gene: TRBV19
J gene: TRBJ2-3
D gene: TRBD1
clone size: -

CDR3 DNA: TGTGCCAGCAGCTACCTAGCGGGGGGGCCATTTGATACGCAGTATTTT
CDR3 protein: CASSYLAGGPFDTQYF
V gene: TRBV13
J gene: TRBJ2-3
D gene: TRBD2
clone size: -

CDR3 DNA: TGTGCCAGCACCTACTGGCAGGGCGCAAACTATGGCTACACCTTC
CDR3 protein: CASTYWQGANYGYTF
V gene: TRBV6-5
J gene: TRBJ1-2
D gene: -
clone size: -

CDR3 DNA: TGTGCCAGCAGCGGAGGACAGGGAGTTAATTCACCCCTCCACTTT
CDR3 protein: CASSGGQGVNSPLHF
V gene: TRBV7-8
J gene: TRBJ1-6
D gene: TRBD1
clone size: few

CDR3 DNA: TGTGCCAGTAGTATGGGGACAGGGATAATCTACGAGCAGTACTTC
CDR3 protein: CASSMGTGIIYEQYF
V gene: TRBV19
J gene: TRBJ2-7
D gene: TRBD1
clone size: -

CDR3 DNA: TGTGCCAGCTCACCGGCTTTAGAGACCCAGTACTTC
CDR3 protein: CASSPALETQYF
V gene: TRBV18
J gene: TRBJ2-5
D gene: -
clone size: -

CDR3 DNA: TGCGCCAGCTCGTTCCCTGAGGGGGGGCTTACAGATACGCAGTATTTT
CDR3 protein: CASSFPEGGLTDTQYF
V gene: TRBV5-1
J gene: TRBJ2-3
D gene: -
clone size: -

CDR3 DNA: TGCGCCAGCAGCCCGTCGACAGGGGTTGGGACAGATACGCAGTATTTT
CDR3 protein: CASSPSTGVGTDTQYF
V gene: TRBV5-1
J gene: TRBJ2-3
D gene: TRBD1
clone size: -

CDR3 DNA: TGTGCCAGCAGTGCTGATTGGGGACTTAACACCGGGGAGCTGTTTTTT
CDR3 protein: CASSADWGLNTGELFF
V gene: TRBV9
J gene: TRBJ2-2
D gene: -
clone size: -

CDR3 DNA: TGTGCCAGCAGTTACCTGCGGGGGGCTTACAATGAGCAGTTCTTC
CDR3 protein: CASSYLRGAYNEQFF
V gene: TRBV6-6
J gene: TRBJ2-1
D gene: TRBD2
clone size: -